The clone carrying this T cell receptor (beta chain) has a handful of counts. This table comes from immunoSEQ multiplex PCR, and its TCRdb copy is limited to in-frame clones, with some not included. The sample has under 150,000 clones, around three quarters seen once. Deletions cut 2 bases from V and 6 bases from J, with 7 bases between. The CDR3 is 13 residues long. Germline CDR1 reads KGHSH; CDR2 reads LQKENI. The record originates from a study of blood T cell repertoires in COVID-19. This receptor was taken from a man aged 55-75 years with acute or convalescent COVID-19. This chain links TRBV18 with TRBJ1-4; TRBD1 is a possible D gene (5 bases). Material for sequencing was peripheral blood. CDR3 region: CASSPLGDEKLFF. In DNA, the CDR3 is TGTGCCAGCTCACCATTAGGGGATGAAAAACTGTTTTTT.